One sample yielded the 8 T cell receptor beta chains listed below, sequenced in a study of neurological immune-mediated disorders. TCRdb independently ran MiXCR on the 5' RACE reads; one entry per CDR3 protein. Counted here are under 90,000 distinct CDR3 sequences, more than 8.5% occurring once; the ten biggest clones make up 9.5% to 10%. The sample's time point: longitudinal time-point 1 (baseline). Sequenced input: PBMCs. These TCRs come from a man aged 25 to 45 in good health.

This clonotype was counted at least ten times. The V gene is TRBV5-1, the J gene TRBJ2-1; tentatively, D is TRBD1 or TRBD2 (5 bases each). The CDR3 is made up of 17 amino acids. Trimming shortened V by 1 base and J by 8 bases, and 22 bases separated the two germline ends. Germline lookup yields CDR1 SGHRS and CDR2 YFSETQ. The CDR3 loop is CASSLRVWGISGDEQFF. The CDR3, as DNA: TGCGCCAGCAGCTTGAGGGTCTGGGGGATATCAGGCGATGAGCAGTTCTTC.

The chain uses TRBV28 and TRBJ1-4; TRBD1 agrees at 12 bases. The CDR3 loop spans 18 amino acids. Looked up from germline, CDR1 is MDHEN and CDR2 is SYDVKM. The J segment lost 4 bases and the V segment lost 8 bases, leaving 14 bases of the junction unmatched. CDR3 region: CASLQPPGQGADNEKLFF. The CDR3 coding sequence is TGTGCCAGCCTCCAACCCCCGGGACAGGGGGCAGATAATGAAAAACTGTTTTTT.

This clonotype occurred many times. The CDR3 DNA reads as TGTGCCAGCAGCGCTGTGACCGGCCAGCCCCAGCATTTT. Encoded protein: CASSAVTGQPQHF. The rearrangement joins TRBV21-1 to TRBJ1-5. TRBV21-1 is classified as a pseudogene. The CDR3 has 13 amino acids.

The CDR3 is CAWSVQFQETQYF. CDR3 nucleotides: TGTGCCTGGAGTGTACAGTTCCAAGAGACCCAGTACTTC. The J gene is TRBJ2-5, the V gene TRBV30, with no clear D. V was trimmed by 0 bases and J by 1 base, leaving 6 bases between them. In germline, CDR1 is GTSNPN, CDR2 SVGIG (reference sequence). The CDR3 sequence is 13 residues long.

This clonotype came up many times. The gene calls are TRBV18 and TRBJ1-1; D perhaps matches TRBD1 (6 bases). V was shortened by 6 bases and J by 0 bases, with 14 bases between the two germline ends. This CDR3 spans 15 amino acids. Germline V gene sequence: CDR1 KGHSH, CDR2 LQKENI. CDR3 bases: TGTGCCAGCTCTCCTATACAGGGCGTGAACACTGAAGCTTTCTTT. It translates to CASSPIQGVNTEAFF.

This clonotype was counted between two and nine times. This sequence joins TRBV4-1 and TRBJ2-7; perhaps TRBD2 as D (5 bases). In germline, CDR1 is MGHRA, CDR2 YSYEKL. CDR3 size: 17 residues. V was trimmed by 0 bases and J by 0 bases, leaving 15 bases between them. The CDR3, as DNA: TGCGCCAGCAGCCAAGACCCATCGGGGAGAGCCTCCTACGAGCAGTACTTC. Translation: CASSQDPSGRASYEQYF.

The sample holds many counts of this clonotype. CDR3 loop: CASSSGLAGTYEQYF. CDR3 nucleotides: TGTGCCAGCAGTTCAGGACTAGCGGGGACCTACGAGCAGTACTTC. V and J are TRBV27 and TRBJ2-7, with 12 positions matching TRBD2. This CDR3 is built from 15 residues. Unmatched junction bases numbered 3, after V lost 4 bases and J lost 2 bases. Per the germline V gene, CDR1 is MNHEY and CDR2 is SMNVEV (reference sequence).

This clonotype was observed at least ten times. The rearrangement links TRBV5-1 to TRBJ2-1, with 12 nucleotides matching TRBD2. The germline V gene encodes CDR1 SGHRS and CDR2 YFSETQ. J was trimmed by 10 bases and V by 3 bases; bases with no gene match: 11. The CDR3 loop spans 16 amino acids. This CDR3 reads CASSSRTYGTSGEQFF. Here the CDR3 DNA reads TGCGCCAGCAGCTCACGAACTTACGGGACTAGCGGGGAGCAGTTCTTC.